A single sample gave rise to the 5 T cell receptor beta chains below, sequenced in a study of early T cells in non-severe SARS-CoV-2 infection. TCRdb re-derived calls from the 5' RACE reads in MiXCR, one entry per CDR3 protein. The sample includes more than 55,000 distinct CDR3 sequences, 8.9% of them seen just once. The sample was whole blood. The receptors were gathered from an adult who was a healthcare worker with PCR-confirmed SARS-CoV-2 infection or an uninfected control (not recorded which).

This clonotype appeared many times. The V and J genes are TRBV5-1 and TRBJ2-1; tentatively, D is TRBD2 (6 bases). The CDR3 contains 18 residues. Germline values: CDR1 SGHRS, CDR2 YFSETQ. Trimming left V 0 bases short and J 7 bases short, with 23 bases between. The CDR3 DNA reads TGCGCCAGCAGCTTGGCCCGCCAGGGCGTCACCGGAGGGAATGAGCAGTTCTTC. Its translation: CASSLARQGVTGGNEQFF.

This clonotype was counted ten times or more. The chain combines TRBV29-1 with TRBJ2-1; 9 positions agree with TRBD1. The CDR3 is 15 amino acids. V shed 7 bases, J shed 2 bases, and the junction held 9 bases outside the gene matches. CDR1 and CDR2 (germline): SQVTM, ANQGSEA. Written as DNA, the CDR3 is TGCAGCGCACGAGCGGGGACAGGGACCTACAATGAGCAGTTCTTC. It yields the protein CSARAGTGTYNEQFF.

This clonotype has just a few counts. The chain couples TRBV25-1 to TRBJ2-2; no definite D call. The V end lost 0 bases, the J end lost 4 bases, and 6 bases lay between the germline ends. CDR3 length: 14 amino acids. The V gene's germline CDR1 is MGHDK and CDR2 SYGVNS. The CDR3 DNA reads as TGTGCCAGCAGTGAATACAAGACCACCGGGGAGCTGTTTTTT. Protein: CASSEYKTTGELFF.

This clonotype was counted ten times or more. The V gene is TRBV11-3, the J gene TRBJ2-1; D ambiguous. The CDR3 has 15 amino acids. V shed 5 bases and J shed 0 bases, with 11 bases lying between them. Germline V gives CDR1 SGHNT, CDR2 YENEEA. The CDR3 region is CASSPNVGSYNEQFF. CDR3 nucleotides: TGTGCCAGCAGCCCAAACGTGGGCTCCTACAATGAGCAGTTCTTC.

This clonotype came up a few times. The V gene is TRBV9, the J gene TRBJ2-3; no firm D call. The CDR3 covers 14 residues. The ends were cut back, 0 bases at V and 4 bases at J, with 9 bases in the middle. Germline-derived CDR1 and CDR2 are SGDLS and YYNGEE. In DNA form, the CDR3 reads TGTGCCAGCAGCGTAGGGACCGCGGCAGATACGCAGTATTTT. Encoded protein: CASSVGTAADTQYF.